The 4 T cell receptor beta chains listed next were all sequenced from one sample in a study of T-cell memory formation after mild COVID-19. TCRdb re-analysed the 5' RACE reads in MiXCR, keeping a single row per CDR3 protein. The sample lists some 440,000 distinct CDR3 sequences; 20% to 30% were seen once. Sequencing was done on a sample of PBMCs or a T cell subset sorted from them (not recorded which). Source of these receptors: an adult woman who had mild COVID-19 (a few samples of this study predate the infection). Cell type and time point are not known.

The CDR3 DNA is TGTGCCAGCAGCTTCCCCGGGGGCAATCAGCCCCAGCATTTT. As protein: CASSFPGGNQPQHF. V gene TRBV7-9 combines with J gene TRBJ1-5; D remains ambiguous. This CDR3 contains 14 residues. The germline gives CDR1 SEHNR, CDR2 FQNEAQ (reference sequence). Trimming took 3 bases from V and 2 from J, leaving 8 bases between them.

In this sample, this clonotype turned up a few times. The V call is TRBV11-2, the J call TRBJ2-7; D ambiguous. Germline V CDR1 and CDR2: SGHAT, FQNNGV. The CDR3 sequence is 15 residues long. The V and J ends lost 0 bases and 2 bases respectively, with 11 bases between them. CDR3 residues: CASSLENSRAYEQYF. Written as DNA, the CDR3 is TGTGCCAGCAGCTTAGAGAACTCCAGAGCCTACGAGCAGTACTTC.

CDR3 residues: CASSLELGGSNEKLFF. The CDR3 bases are TGTGCCAGCAGCTTGGAACTGGGAGGATCTAATGAAAAACTGTTTTTT. The chain combines TRBV7-9 with TRBJ1-4; D call uncertain. The V gene lost 3 bases and the J gene lost 3 bases, with 14 bases spanning the gap. Looked up from germline, CDR1 is SEHNR and CDR2 is FQNEAQ (reference sequence). There are 16 residues in the CDR3.

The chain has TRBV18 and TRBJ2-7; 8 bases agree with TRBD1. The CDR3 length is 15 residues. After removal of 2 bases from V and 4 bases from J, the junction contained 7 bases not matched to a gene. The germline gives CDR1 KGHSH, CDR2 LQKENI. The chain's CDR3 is CASSPVPDRAYEQYF. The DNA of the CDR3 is TGTGCCAGCTCACCAGTACCGGACAGGGCGTACGAGCAGTACTTC.